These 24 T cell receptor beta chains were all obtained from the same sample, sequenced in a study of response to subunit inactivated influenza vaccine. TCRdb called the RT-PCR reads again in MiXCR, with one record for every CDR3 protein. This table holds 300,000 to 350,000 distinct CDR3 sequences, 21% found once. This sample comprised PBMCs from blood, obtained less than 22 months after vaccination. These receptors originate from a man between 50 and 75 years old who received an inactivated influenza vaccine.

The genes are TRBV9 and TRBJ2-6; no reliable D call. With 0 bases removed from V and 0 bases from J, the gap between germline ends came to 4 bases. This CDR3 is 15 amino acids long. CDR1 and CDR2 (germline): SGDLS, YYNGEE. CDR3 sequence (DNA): TGTGCCAGCAGCGTAGGGGGCTCTGGGGCCAACGTCCTGACTTTC. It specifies CASSVGGSGANVLTF.

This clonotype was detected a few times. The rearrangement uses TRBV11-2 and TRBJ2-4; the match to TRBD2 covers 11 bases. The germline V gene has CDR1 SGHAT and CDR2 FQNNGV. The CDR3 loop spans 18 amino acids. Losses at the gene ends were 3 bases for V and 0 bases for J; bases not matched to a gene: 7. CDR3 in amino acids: CASSFKGLAEIAKNIQYF. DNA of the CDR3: TGTGCCAGCAGCTTTAAGGGACTAGCGGAGATAGCCAAAAACATTCAGTACTTC. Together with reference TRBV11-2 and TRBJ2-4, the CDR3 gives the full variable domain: EAGVAQSPRYKIIEKRQSVAFWCNPISGHATLYWYQQILGQGPKLLIQFQNNGVVDDSQLPKDRFSAERLKGVDSTLKIQPAKLEDSAVYLCASSFKGLAEIAKNIQYFGAGTRLSVL.

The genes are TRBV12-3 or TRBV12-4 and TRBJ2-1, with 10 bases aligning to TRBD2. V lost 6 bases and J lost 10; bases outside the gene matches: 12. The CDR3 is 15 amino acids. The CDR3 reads CASSTWISGRREQFF. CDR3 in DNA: TGTGCCAGCAGCACCTGGATTAGCGGGAGGCGCGAGCAGTTCTTC.

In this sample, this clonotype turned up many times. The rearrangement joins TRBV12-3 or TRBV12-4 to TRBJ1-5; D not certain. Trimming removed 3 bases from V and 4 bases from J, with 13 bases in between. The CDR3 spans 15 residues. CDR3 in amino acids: CASSLGGWGNQPQHF. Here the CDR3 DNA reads TGTGCCAGCAGTTTGGGAGGGTGGGGAAATCAGCCCCAGCATTTT.

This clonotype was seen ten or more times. CDR3 protein: CSAWGQDYGYTF. As DNA, the CDR3 is TGCAGCGCATGGGGGCAGGACTATGGCTACACCTTC. The chain employs TRBV29-1 and TRBJ1-2, with D possibly matching TRBD1 (6 bases). This CDR3 region has 12 residues. The ends were cut back, 7 bases at V and 3 bases at J, with 12 bases in the middle. Germline assignment: CDR1 SQVTM and CDR2 ANQGSEA.

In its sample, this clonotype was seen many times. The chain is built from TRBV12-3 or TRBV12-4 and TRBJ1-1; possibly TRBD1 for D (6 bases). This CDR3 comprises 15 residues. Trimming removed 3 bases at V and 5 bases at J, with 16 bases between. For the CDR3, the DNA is TGTGCCAGCAGTTTGGGCGGGGGGCATGGGACTGAAGCTTTCTTT. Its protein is CASSLGGGHGTEAFF.

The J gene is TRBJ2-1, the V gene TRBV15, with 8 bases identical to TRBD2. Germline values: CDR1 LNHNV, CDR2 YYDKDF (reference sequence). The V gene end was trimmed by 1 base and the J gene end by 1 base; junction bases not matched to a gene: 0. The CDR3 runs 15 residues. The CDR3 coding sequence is TGTGCCACCAGCAGAGGACTAGCGTCCTACAATGAGCAGTTCTTC. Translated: CATSRGLASYNEQFF. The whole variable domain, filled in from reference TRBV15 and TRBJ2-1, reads DAMVIQNPRYQVTQFGKPVTLSCSQTLNHNVMYWYQQKSSQAPKLLFHYYDKDFNNEADTPDNFQSRRPNTSFCFLDIRSPGLGDTAMYLCATSRGLASYNEQFFGPGTRLTVL.

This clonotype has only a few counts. CDR3 nucleotides: TGTGCCAGTTGGGTAGCGGGGCCGGGTGAGCAGTTCTTC. The encoded protein is CASWVAGPGEQFF. This sequence joins TRBV11-2 and TRBJ2-1; TRBD2 matches 8 bases. Germline values: CDR1 SGHAT, CDR2 FQNNGV. V trimming: 9 bases; J trimming: 9 bases; junction bases outside the gene matches: 10. The CDR3 sequence is 13 residues long.

CDR3 residues: CASSLVGGSNQPQHF. Written as DNA, the CDR3 is TGTGCCAGCAGCTTGGTTGGCGGGAGCAATCAGCCCCAGCATTTT. The chain carries TRBV5-5 and TRBJ1-5; D not certain. This CDR3 is 15 amino acids long. The V and J ends lost 0 bases and 1 base respectively, with 8 bases between them. Looked up from germline, CDR1 is SGHKS and CDR2 is YYEKEE (reference sequence).

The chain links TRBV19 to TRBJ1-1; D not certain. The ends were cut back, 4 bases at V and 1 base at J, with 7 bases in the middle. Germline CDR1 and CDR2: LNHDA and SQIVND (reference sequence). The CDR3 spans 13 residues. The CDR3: CASSNPGNTEAFF. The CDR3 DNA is TGTGCCAGTAGTAACCCAGGGAACACTGAAGCTTTCTTT.

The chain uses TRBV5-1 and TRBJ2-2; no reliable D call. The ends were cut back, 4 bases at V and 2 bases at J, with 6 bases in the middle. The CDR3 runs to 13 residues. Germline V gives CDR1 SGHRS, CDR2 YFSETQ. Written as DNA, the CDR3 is TGCGCCAGCAGCATAGGCAACACCGGGGAGCTGTTTTTT. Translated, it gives CASSIGNTGELFF.

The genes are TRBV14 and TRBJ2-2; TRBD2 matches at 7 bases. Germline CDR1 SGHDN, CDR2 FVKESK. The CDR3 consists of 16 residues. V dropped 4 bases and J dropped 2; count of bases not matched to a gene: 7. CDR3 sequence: CASSPLSGANTGELFF. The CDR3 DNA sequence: TGTGCCAGCAGCCCCCTGAGCGGGGCCAACACCGGGGAGCTGTTTTTT. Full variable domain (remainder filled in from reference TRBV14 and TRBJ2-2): EAGVTQFPSHSVIEKGQTVTLRCDPISGHDNLYWYRRVMGKEIKFLLHFVKESKQDESGMPNNRFLAERTGGTYSTLKVQPAELEDSGVYFCASSPLSGANTGELFFGEGSRLTVL.

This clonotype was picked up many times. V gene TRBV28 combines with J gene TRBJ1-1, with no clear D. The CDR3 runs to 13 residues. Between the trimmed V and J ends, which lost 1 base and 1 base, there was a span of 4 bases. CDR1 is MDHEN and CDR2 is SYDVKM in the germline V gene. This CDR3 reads CASSLFGNTEAFF. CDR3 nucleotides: TGTGCCAGCAGTTTATTCGGGAACACTGAAGCTTTCTTT. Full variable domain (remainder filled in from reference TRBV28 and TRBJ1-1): DVKVTQSSRYLVKRTGEKVFLECVQDMDHENMFWYRQDPGLGLRLIYFSYDVKMKEKGDIPEGYSVSREKKERFSLILESASTNQTSMYLCASSLFGNTEAFFGQGTRLTVV.

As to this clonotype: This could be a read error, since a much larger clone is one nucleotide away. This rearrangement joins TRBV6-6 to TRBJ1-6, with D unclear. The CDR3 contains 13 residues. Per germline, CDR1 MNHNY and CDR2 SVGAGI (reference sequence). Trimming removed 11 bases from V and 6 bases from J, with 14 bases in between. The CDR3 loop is CAVVGIFNSPLHF. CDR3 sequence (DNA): TGTGCCGTGGTAGGGATCTTTAATTCACCCCTCCACTTT.

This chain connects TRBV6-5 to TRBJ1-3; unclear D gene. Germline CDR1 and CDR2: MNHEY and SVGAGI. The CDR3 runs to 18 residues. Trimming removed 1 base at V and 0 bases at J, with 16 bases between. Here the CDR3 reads CASSYFWDKYYSGNTIYF. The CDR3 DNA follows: TGTGCCAGCAGTTACTTCTGGGATAAGTACTACTCTGGAAACACCATATATTTT.

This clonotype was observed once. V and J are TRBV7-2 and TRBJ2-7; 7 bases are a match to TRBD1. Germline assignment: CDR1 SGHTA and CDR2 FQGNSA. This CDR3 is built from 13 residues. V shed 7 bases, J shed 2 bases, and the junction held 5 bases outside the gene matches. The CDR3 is CASNQGTAYEQYF. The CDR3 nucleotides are TGTGCCAGCAACCAAGGGACAGCCTACGAGCAGTACTTC.

CDR3 nucleotides: TGCGCCAGCAGCTCCCGTCTAGTCTATGGCTACACCTTC. Translated, it gives CASSSRLVYGYTF. The chain carries TRBV5-1 and TRBJ1-2; D unresolved. V was shortened by 3 bases and J by 4 bases, with 10 bases between the two germline ends. The CDR3 is made up of 13 amino acids. CDR1 is SGHRS, CDR2 YFSETQ, per germline.

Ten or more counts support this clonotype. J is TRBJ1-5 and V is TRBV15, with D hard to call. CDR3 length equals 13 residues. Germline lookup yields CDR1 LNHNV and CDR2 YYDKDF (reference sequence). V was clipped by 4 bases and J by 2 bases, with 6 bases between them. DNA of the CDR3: TGTGCCACCAGCAAGGGCGGCAATCAGCCCCAGCATTTT. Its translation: CATSKGGNQPQHF.

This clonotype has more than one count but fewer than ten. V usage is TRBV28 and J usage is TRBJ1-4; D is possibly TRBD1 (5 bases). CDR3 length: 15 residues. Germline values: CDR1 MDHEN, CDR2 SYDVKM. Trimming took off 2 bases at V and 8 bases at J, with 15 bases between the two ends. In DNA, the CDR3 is TGTGCCAGCAGTTTAACTAACAGGATAGACGAAAAACTGTTTTTT. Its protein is CASSLTNRIDEKLFF.

The CDR3 region has the DNA TGTGCCAGCAGCTCCATGGGGGGGAATGAGCAGTTCTTC. This sequence encodes CASSSMGGNEQFF. The genes are TRBV7-3 and TRBJ2-1; 7 bases map to TRBD2. The length of the CDR3 is 13 residues. Germline-derived CDR1 and CDR2 are SGHTA and FQGTGA. V trimming: 4 bases; J trimming: 7 bases; junction bases outside the gene matches: 4.

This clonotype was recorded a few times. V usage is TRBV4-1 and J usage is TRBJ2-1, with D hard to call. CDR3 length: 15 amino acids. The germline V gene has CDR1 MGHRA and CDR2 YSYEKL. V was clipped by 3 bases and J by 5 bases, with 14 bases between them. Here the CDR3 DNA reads TGCGCCAGCAGCCAGGCCCGAACTTGGAACAATGAGCAGTTCTTC. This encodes CASSQARTWNNEQFF.

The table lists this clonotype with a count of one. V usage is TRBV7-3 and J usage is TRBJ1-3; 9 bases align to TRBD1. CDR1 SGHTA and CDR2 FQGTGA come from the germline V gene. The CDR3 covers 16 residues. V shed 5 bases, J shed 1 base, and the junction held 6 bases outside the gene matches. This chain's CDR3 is CASSPDRGGSGNTIYF. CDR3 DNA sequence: TGTGCCAGCAGCCCGGACAGGGGAGGATCTGGAAACACCATATATTTT.

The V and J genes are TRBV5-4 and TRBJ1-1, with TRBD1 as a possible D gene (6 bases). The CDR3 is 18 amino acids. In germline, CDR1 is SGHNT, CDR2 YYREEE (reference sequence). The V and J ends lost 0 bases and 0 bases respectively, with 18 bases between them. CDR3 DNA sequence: TGTGCCAGCAGCTTGGCGCGGGGGGCGCTTACTATGAACACTGAAGCTTTCTTT. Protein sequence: CASSLARGALTMNTEAFF.

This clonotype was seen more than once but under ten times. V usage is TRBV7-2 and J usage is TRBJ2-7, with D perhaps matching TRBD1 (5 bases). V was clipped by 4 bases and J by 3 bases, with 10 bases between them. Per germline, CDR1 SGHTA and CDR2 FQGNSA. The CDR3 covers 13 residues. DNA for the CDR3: TGTGCCAGCAGCTCCGACAGCAGCTACGAGCAGTACTTC. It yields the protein CASSSDSSYEQYF.